This T cell receptor (beta chain) was sequenced in a study of human T cells and chemical hapten exposure. Whole-study results and caveats: Unchanged with DPC sensitization were TCRs above 1 in 1000 frequency. Controls formed significantly fewer large CDR3 similarity clusters than expanded TCRs did.

Trimming took 7 bases from V and 0 from J; bases not matched to a gene: 8. From germline, CDR1 is SEHNR and CDR2 FQNEAQ (reference sequence). The CDR3 length is 15 residues. Time point here: patch test 3, about 24 weeks after DPC sensitization. Treatment meaning: therapeutic diphenylcyclopropenone sensitization with weekly scalp DPC. With respect to this clonotype: Its antigen is unidentified.

TCRdb re-called the RACE reads with MiXCR, one entry per CDR3 protein. The sample includes about 190,000 distinct CDR3 sequences, around 25% of them seen just once. The V and J genes are TRBV7-9 and TRBJ1-2, with TRBD1 matching 7 bases. The sequences come from whole blood, collected in connection with sensitization to the hapten diphenylcyclopropenone (DPC). The receptor comes from a woman aged 35 to 49 with alopecia areata. Some clones in this sample may be carry-over from other donors' samples. The DNA of the CDR3 is TGTGCCAGCAAGGGAAGACAGGGAACTAACTATGGCTACACCTTC. It translates to CASKGRQGTNYGYTF.